Listed here are 32 T cell receptor beta chains from one sample, sequenced in a study of cytomegalovirus exposure and HLA in healthy donors. Primers for the PCR totalled 60 Vbeta and 13 Jbeta. This table comes from immunoSEQ multiplex PCR, and its TCRdb copy is limited to in-frame clones, with some not included. The table includes tens of thousands of clones, around three quarters detected once. Sequenced: PBMCs. The source of these receptors is a man aged 40-55 years in good health and CMV-seronegative.

J is TRBJ2-7 and V is TRBV9; 9 nucleotides line up with TRBD2. Looked up from germline, CDR1 is SGDLS and CDR2 is YYNGEE. The CDR3 is 14 amino acids. The V and J ends lost 3 bases and 2 bases, in that order; junction bases with no gene match: 3. The CDR3 protein is CASSAERGAYEQYF. Here the CDR3 DNA reads TGTGCCAGCAGCGCCGAGCGGGGGGCCTACGAGCAGTACTTC.

The sample holds one count of this clone. The genes are TRBV4-2 and TRBJ2-1; D might be TRBD2 (6 bases). V was trimmed by 4 bases and J by 6 bases, leaving 16 bases between them. From germline, CDR1 is LGHNA and CDR2 YNFKEQ. The CDR3 totals 15 residues. CDR3 residues: CASSLLAALGNEQFF. The CDR3 nucleotides are TGTGCCAGCAGCCTTTTAGCGGCCCTTGGCAATGAGCAGTTCTTC.

The rearrangement links TRBV6-1 to TRBJ2-7; the match to TRBD2 covers 10 bases. The CDR3 runs 15 residues. V lost 2 bases and J lost 6; bases outside the gene matches: 7. Looked up from germline, CDR1 is MNHNS and CDR2 is SASEGT. CDR3 sequence (DNA): TGTGCCAGCAGTGAACAAGCGGGAGGGCCCGGCGAGCAGTACTTC. The encoded protein is CASSEQAGGPGEQYF.

This clone is a singleton in its sample. The V and J genes are TRBV4-3 and TRBJ1-2; possibly TRBD1 for D (6 bases). V lost 1 base to trimming and J lost 4 bases, with 13 bases between them. The germline V gene encodes CDR1 LGHNA and CDR2 YSLEER. The CDR3 is made up of 15 amino acids. The CDR3 DNA reads as TGCGCCAGCAGCCAAGCTCACAGGGCACTCTATGGCTACACCTTC. It specifies CASSQAHRALYGYTF.

This chain uses TRBV25-1 with TRBJ2-1; 11 nucleotides agree with TRBD2. Trimming removed 3 bases from V and 4 bases from J; junction bases left unmatched: 2. CDR3 length: 15 amino acids. The germline V gene has CDR1 MGHDK and CDR2 SYGVNS. In nucleotides, the CDR3 is TGTGCCAGCAGTGAGAGACTAGCGGGATACAATGAGCAGTTCTTC. This codes for CASSERLAGYNEQFF.

In this sample, this clone turned up once. The CDR3 spells CASSFGVGSQETQYF. In nucleotides, the CDR3 is TGTGCCAGCAGCTTCGGGGTCGGCTCCCAAGAGACCCAGTACTTC. The gene calls are TRBV13 and TRBJ2-5; D may be TRBD2 (5 bases). Germline CDR1 and CDR2: PRHDT and FYEKMQ (reference sequence). The CDR3 sequence is 15 residues long. V was shortened by 3 bases and J by 1 base, with 12 bases between the two germline ends.

CDR3 residues: CSTARQGPYEQYF. CDR3 coding DNA: TGTTCCACCGCGAGACAGGGGCCCTACGAGCAGTACTTC. This chain uses TRBV7-9 with TRBJ2-7; 8 nucleotides line up with TRBD1. Germline lookup yields CDR1 SEHNR and CDR2 FQNEAQ (reference sequence). This CDR3 contains 13 residues.

The count of this clone is one. The genes are TRBV5-5 and TRBJ1-4, with D possibly being TRBD1 (5 bases). Germline CDR1 is SGHKS and CDR2 is YYEKEE (reference sequence). The V gene lost 2 bases and the J gene lost 3 bases, with 8 bases spanning the gap. The CDR3 sequence is 14 residues long. The CDR3 DNA follows: TGTGCCAGCAGCTTAGGGGAGGCTAATGAAAAACTGTTTTTT. It encodes CASSLGEANEKLFF.

The rearrangement uses TRBV7-9 and TRBJ1-5; D call uncertain. The germline gives CDR1 SEHNR, CDR2 FQNEAQ (reference sequence). This CDR3 comprises 12 residues. V lost 1 base, J lost 9 bases, and 7 bases lay in between. DNA of the CDR3: TGTGCCAGCAGCTTAGAGGCAGGGCCCCAGCATTTT. The encoded protein is CASSLEAGPQHF.

This sequence joins TRBV29-1 and TRBJ2-1; 7 bases are shared with TRBD1. This CDR3 is 12 amino acids long. V shed 7 bases, J shed 6 bases, and the junction held 6 bases outside the gene matches. Per germline, CDR1 SQVTM and CDR2 ANQGSEA. The CDR3 DNA sequence: TGCAGCGACCTCCGGGACAGCAATGAGCAGTTCTTC. It specifies CSDLRDSNEQFF.

The chain employs TRBV27 and TRBJ2-7; the D gene is possibly TRBD2 (6 bases). Germline V CDR1 and CDR2: MNHEY, SMNVEV (reference sequence). This CDR3 has 16 residues. V gave up 0 bases and J gave up 0 bases, with 12 bases separating them. This CDR3 reads CASSLSTGGFSYEQYF. The CDR3 coding sequence is TGTGCCAGCAGTTTATCCACCGGGGGATTCTCCTACGAGCAGTACTTC.

The gene calls are TRBV12-2 and TRBJ2-5; the DNA was not used to check the table's D call, TRBD1. TRBV12-2 is an annotated pseudogene. This CDR3 has 15 amino acids. The CDR3 coding sequence is TGTGCAAGTCGCCCGTACGACAGGGTAAGAGAGACCCAGTACTTC. It specifies CASRPYDRVRETQYF.

The chain has TRBV9 and TRBJ2-1; weak D call: TRBD2 (5 bases). The CDR3 spans 16 residues. The germline CDR1 and CDR2 sequences are SGDLS and YYNGEE. Trimming stripped 4 bases from V and 6 bases from J, with 20 bases between. The CDR3, as DNA: TGTGCCAGCAGCTCAGTGGGCGGGCTCAGAGGCAATGAGCAGTTCTTC. It yields the protein CASSSVGGLRGNEQFF.

CDR3: CASSSPTSGRSGTQYF. CDR3 bases: TGTGCCAGCAGCTCACCGACTAGCGGGAGGAGCGGGACCCAGTACTTC. The rearrangement links TRBV7-9 to TRBJ2-5; TRBD2 matches 13 bases. J gave up 7 bases and V 4 bases, and 9 bases lay outside the gene matches. CDR3 size: 16 residues. Germline CDR1 is SEHNR and CDR2 is FQNEAQ (reference sequence).

The chain couples TRBV11-3 to TRBJ2-1; 9 nucleotides agree with TRBD2. From germline, CDR1 is SGHNT and CDR2 YENEEA. This CDR3 contains 15 residues. J lost 4 bases, V lost 5 bases, and 6 bases had no gene match. The CDR3: CASSTGTSRYNEQFF. In DNA form, the CDR3 reads TGTGCCAGCAGCACCGGGACTAGCCGGTACAATGAGCAGTTCTTC.

V usage is TRBV29-1 and J usage is TRBJ2-5; tentatively, D is TRBD2 (6 bases). The CDR3 has 14 residues. The V end lost 4 bases, the J end lost 4 bases, and 16 bases lay between the germline ends. Germline CDR1 and CDR2: SQVTM and ANQGSEA. CDR3 sequence (DNA): TGCAGCGTTGTAAAAAACCTGGGGGGAGAGACCCAGTACTTC. This sequence encodes CSVVKNLGGETQYF.

This chain uses TRBV6-6 with TRBJ1-5, with TRBD1 identical over 7 bases. The CDR3 consists of 15 residues. Germline-derived CDR1 and CDR2 are MNHNY and SVGAGI (reference sequence). Losses at the gene ends were 5 bases for V and 1 base for J; bases not matched to a gene: 5. CDR3 amino acids: CASSRTGASNQPQHF. The CDR3 DNA reads as TGTGCCAGCAGTCGCACAGGGGCGAGCAATCAGCCCCAGCATTTT.

The chain is built from TRBV5-4 and TRBJ2-1; 14 nucleotides agree with TRBD2. Germline V gene lookup returns CDR1 SGHNT and CDR2 YYREEE (reference sequence). This CDR3 is built from 15 residues. After removal of 2 bases from V and 10 bases from J, the junction contained 5 bases not matched to a gene. CDR3 sequence reads: CASSLGLAGGGEQFF. The CDR3, as DNA: TGTGCCAGCAGCTTAGGACTAGCGGGAGGAGGGGAGCAGTTCTTC.

In nucleotides, the CDR3 is TGTGCCAGCACCCCAGCGGGAGGCCTCTCCTACGAGCAGTACTTC. It encodes CASTPAGGLSYEQYF. The gene calls are TRBV6-1 and TRBJ2-7; 9 nucleotides match TRBD2. Trimming at V came to 7 bases and at J to 0 bases, leaving 7 bases not matched to a gene. The CDR3 totals 15 residues. Germline loops: CDR1 MNHNS, CDR2 SASEGT.

The gene calls are TRBV27 and TRBJ2-2; D gene uncertain. V gave up 3 bases and J gave up 3 bases, with 8 bases separating them. The germline CDR1 and CDR2 sequences are MNHEY and SMNVEV (reference sequence). This CDR3 is built from 14 residues. CDR3 coding DNA: TGTGCCAGCAGTTTCGCGCGATACACCGGGGAGCTGTTTTTT. Its translation is CASSFARYTGELFF.

For the CDR3, the DNA is TGTGCCAGCAGTTTAACAACGAACACCGGGGAGCTGTTTTTT. It codes for CASSLTTNTGELFF. V usage is TRBV28 and J usage is TRBJ2-2; D call uncertain. The CDR3 contains 14 residues. V gave up 2 bases and J gave up 0 bases, with 4 bases separating them. Germline V CDR1 and CDR2: MDHEN, SYDVKM.

The chain recombines TRBV15 with TRBJ2-3; 10 positions agree with TRBD2. The germline CDR1 and CDR2 sequences are LNHNV and YYDKDF (reference sequence). The junction had 8 bases not matched to a gene; V was cut back by 9 bases and J by 2 bases. The CDR3 covers 15 residues. The CDR3 loop is CATKREGRFTDTQYF. CDR3 nucleotides: TGTGCCACTAAGCGGGAGGGCCGCTTCACAGATACGCAGTATTTT.

The gene calls are TRBV5-4 and TRBJ2-5; TRBD1 matches 10 bases. Trimming took 4 bases from V and 4 from J; bases not matched to a gene: 10. The CDR3 runs to 16 residues. The germline V gene has CDR1 SGHNT and CDR2 YYREEE (reference sequence). The CDR3, as DNA: TGTGCCAGCAGCCGTACCTTGACAGGGGGCTCAGAGACCCAGTACTTC. Translating gives CASSRTLTGGSETQYF.

The chain uses TRBV7-3 and TRBJ2-1, with 9 bases identical to TRBD2. V gave up 5 bases and J gave up 7 bases; unmatched junction bases: 15. Germline CDR1 SGHTA, CDR2 FQGTGA. This CDR3 comprises 17 residues. Here the CDR3 reads CASSPPAGGRAGNEQFF. CDR3 bases: TGTGCCAGCAGCCCCCCCGCAGGCGGGAGGGCCGGAAATGAGCAGTTCTTC.

The J gene is TRBJ2-3, the V gene TRBV9; 12 bases line up with TRBD1. In germline, CDR1 is SGDLS, CDR2 YYNGEE. The J segment lost 4 bases and the V segment lost 0 bases, leaving 6 bases of the junction unmatched. The CDR3 totals 17 residues. CDR3 DNA sequence: TGTGCCAGCAGCGTAGGTATGGGACAGGGGGCATCAGATACGCAGTATTTT. It codes for CASSVGMGQGASDTQYF.

In this sample, this clone turned up a few times. V and J are TRBV5-4 and TRBJ2-7, with TRBD1 matching 9 bases. The V segment lost 5 bases and the J segment 6 bases; nucleotides outside the gene matches: 9. Germline V gene lookup returns CDR1 SGHNT and CDR2 YYREEE (reference sequence). This CDR3 contains 14 residues. CDR3 in amino acids: CASSDRGSRGEQYF. The CDR3, as DNA: TGTGCCAGCAGTGACAGGGGGTCGAGGGGCGAGCAGTACTTC.

This clone was found once. The V and J genes are TRBV15 and TRBJ2-3, with D possibly TRBD2 on 6 matching bases. CDR3 size: 14 residues. Germline V gene data show CDR1 as LNHNV and CDR2 as YYDKDF (reference sequence). V lost 7 bases and J 1 base, leaving 12 bases between the germline ends. CDR3 nucleotide sequence: TGTGCCACCACCCGGGAGCGGGGCACAGATACGCAGTATTTT. Translated: CATTRERGTDTQYF.

V and J are TRBV7-2 and TRBJ2-3; 11 nucleotides line up with TRBD2. J gave up 7 bases and V 0 bases, and 6 bases lay outside the gene matches. The CDR3 totals 16 residues. The V gene's germline CDR1 is SGHTA and CDR2 FQGNSA. CDR3 region: CASSLAPTSGANTQYF. Written as DNA, the CDR3 is TGTGCCAGCAGCTTAGCGCCGACTAGCGGGGCAAATACGCAGTATTTT.

V is TRBV11-2 and J is TRBJ1-4, with 7 bases fitting TRBD1. The V gene's germline CDR1 is SGHAT and CDR2 FQNNGV. This CDR3 contains 16 residues. Losses at the gene ends were 3 bases for V and 10 bases for J; bases not matched to a gene: 14. Here the CDR3 reads CASSLGLRDSPAKLFF. In DNA form, the CDR3 reads TGTGCCAGCAGCTTGGGATTACGGGACAGTCCGGCAAAACTGTTTTTT.

The genes are TRBV6-6 and TRBJ2-3, with 10 bases fitting TRBD2. V shed 5 bases, J shed 3 bases, and the junction held 5 bases outside the gene matches. The CDR3 is made up of 15 amino acids. CDR1 and CDR2 (germline): MNHNY, SVGAGI (reference sequence). CDR3 nucleotides: TGTGCCAGCAGTACCCCTAGCGGGAGTACAGATACGCAGTATTTT. Protein sequence: CASSTPSGSTDTQYF.

This clone was picked up a small number of times. This chain connects TRBV6-5 to TRBJ2-5; tentatively, D is TRBD2 (5 bases). The tail of the sequence fits TRBJ2-7 better, so the J call may be wrong. CDR1 is MNHEY and CDR2 is SVGAGI in the germline V gene. CDR3 size: 14 residues. Here the CDR3 reads CASSLGRGGYEQYF. The CDR3 coding sequence is TGTGCCAGCAGTCTAGGGAGAGGCGGGTACGAGCAGTACTTC.

This clone was counted only a few times. The chain's CDR3 is CASSQEWGSGSRNEQFF. In DNA form, the CDR3 reads TGTGCCAGCAGCCAAGAGTGGGGTAGCGGGAGTCGCAATGAGCAGTTCTTC. The rearrangement uses TRBV4-2 and TRBJ2-1; 9 positions match TRBD2. Per the germline V gene, CDR1 is LGHNA and CDR2 is YNFKEQ. With 0 bases clipped from V and 6 bases from J, the junction kept 9 bases outside the gene matches. The CDR3 consists of 17 residues.